These 9 T cell receptor beta chains were sequenced from one sample in a study of human T cells and chemical hapten exposure. TCRdb ran MiXCR on the RACE reads and lists one entry per CDR3 protein. This table holds 60,000 to 65,000 distinct CDR3 sequences, approximately 10% found once. The time point was: patch test 3, about 24 weeks after DPC sensitization. Described treatment: therapeutic diphenylcyclopropenone sensitization with weekly scalp DPC. Specimen: whole blood, collected in connection with sensitization to the hapten diphenylcyclopropenone (DPC). The receptors were sampled from a woman aged 25 to 39 with alopecia areata. Some clones in this sample may be carry-over from other donors' samples.

This clonotype has just a few counts. In nucleotides, the CDR3 is TGTGCCAGCAGCTCCGAAGCTCGGGCTCCAGGGGTGCAGTACTTC. It codes for CASSSEARAPGVQYF. The rearrangement links TRBV4-2 to TRBJ2-7, with a weak D call TRBD1 (6 bases). Germline lookup yields CDR1 LGHNA and CDR2 YNFKEQ. The length of the CDR3 is 15 residues. V shed 5 bases and J shed 9 bases, with 23 bases lying between them.

In this sample, this clonotype turned up a few times. This chain connects TRBV9 to TRBJ2-7; the match to TRBD2 covers 10 bases. V dropped 4 bases and J dropped 4; count of bases not matched to a gene: 5. Looked up from germline, CDR1 is SGDLS and CDR2 is YYNGEE. The CDR3 has 14 residues. The DNA for the CDR3 is TGTGCCAGCAGCACTAGCGGGGAACCTTACGAGCAGTACTTC. It encodes CASSTSGEPYEQYF.

The chain carries TRBV20-1 and TRBJ2-3, with 7 bases identical to TRBD2. CDR3 size: 15 residues. V shed 2 bases and J 2 bases; nucleotides not matched to a gene: 7. Germline CDR1 is DFQATT and CDR2 is SNEGSKA (reference sequence). The CDR3 region has the DNA TGCAGTGCTAGAACTGGGGGGGGATTCACAGATACGCAGTATTTT. It encodes CSARTGGGFTDTQYF.

This clonotype was counted at least ten times. The genes are TRBV4-3 and TRBJ2-6; a possible D gene is TRBD2 (5 bases). Germline V gene sequence: CDR1 LGHNA, CDR2 YSLEER. The CDR3 has 15 amino acids. The ends were cut back, 1 base at V and 1 base at J, with 5 bases in the middle. For the CDR3, the DNA is TGCGCCAGCAGCCAAGGAGGGTCTGGGGCCAACGTCCTGACTTTC. Its translation: CASSQGGSGANVLTF.

The rearrangement uses TRBV7-3 and TRBJ2-2; TRBD1 matches 8 bases. This CDR3 contains 16 residues. Germline CDR1 and CDR2: SGHTA and FQGTGA. Germline trimming cut 4 bases from V and 1 base from J; bases unmatched to any gene: 5. The chain's CDR3 is CASSSTGGGNTGELFF. CDR3 sequence (DNA): TGTGCCAGCAGCTCAACAGGGGGAGGGAACACCGGGGAGCTGTTTTTT.

This chain links TRBV28 with TRBJ2-7, with a weak D call TRBD1 (5 bases). In germline, CDR1 is MDHEN, CDR2 SYDVKM. There are 15 residues in the CDR3. V was shortened by 2 bases and J by 2 bases, with 13 bases between the two germline ends. The CDR3 region is CASSLGLFRAYEQYF. CDR3 DNA: TGTGCCAGCAGTTTAGGTCTATTCAGGGCCTACGAGCAGTACTTC.

This chain uses TRBV30 with TRBJ1-6; D not resolved. Trimming stripped 1 base from V and 6 bases from J, with 10 bases between. This CDR3 is built from 14 residues. Germline V gene lookup returns CDR1 GTSNPN and CDR2 SVGIG (reference sequence). The CDR3, as DNA: TGTGCCTGGAGTGACGGTACAGTTAATTCACCCCTCCACTTT. Amino acid sequence: CAWSDGTVNSPLHF.

This clonotype was recorded a few times. The gene calls are TRBV30 and TRBJ2-5; TRBD1 matches at 8 bases. Germline CDR1 is GTSNPN and CDR2 is SVGIG (reference sequence). The ends lost 6 bases at V and 4 bases at J; junction bases unmatched: 4. CDR3 length equals 12 residues. CDR3: CACHTGGETQYF. The CDR3 DNA is TGTGCCTGCCATACAGGGGGAGAGACCCAGTACTTC. Together with reference TRBV30 and TRBJ2-5, the CDR3 gives the full variable domain: SQTIHQWPATLVQPVGSPLSLECTVEGTSNPNLYWYRQAAGRGLQLLFYSVGIGQISSEVPQNLSASRPQDRQFILSSKKLLLSDSGFYLCACHTGGETQYFGPGTRLLVL.

The chain is built from TRBV7-2 and TRBJ1-1, with D possibly matching TRBD1 (6 bases). CDR1 is SGHTA and CDR2 is FQGNSA in the germline V gene. There are 15 residues in the CDR3. V lost 5 bases, J lost 2 bases, and 15 bases lay in between. CDR3 DNA sequence: TGTGCCAGCAGCACTACAGGGCCCACTAACACTGAAGCTTTCTTT. Translating it yields CASSTTGPTNTEAFF.